The clone carrying this TCR beta chain was counted many times. The target antigen is unknown. The sample is drawn from a study of T cell repertoires in cytomegalovirus infection. Across the whole study: Based on public TCR beta signatures, there were indications of CMV infection and of a matching HLA type. Study observations and caveats: Carriers of CMV and the relevant HLA type were discriminated by public TCR beta frequency.

V lost 5 bases to trimming and J lost 2 bases, with 0 bases between them. Germline CDR1 reads SGHTA; CDR2 reads FQGNSA. The CDR3 is made up of 11 amino acids. TCRdb analysed the reads with MiXCR anew, one entry per CDR3 protein. Of 310,000 or so distinct CDR3 sequences in the sample, 15% to 20% were seen once. Sequenced material: PBMCs. The gene calls are TRBV7-2 and TRBJ2-2; D not resolved. The sequence came from a human donor in good health (CMV status not recorded). Some clones in this sample may be carry-over from other donors' samples. The CDR3 spells CASSNTGELFF. In nucleotides, the CDR3 is TGTGCCAGCAGCAACACCGGGGAGCTGTTTTTT.